This T cell receptor (beta chain) was documented in a study of CD8 T cells in ankylosing spondylitis. Notes on the study in general: Among TCR beta sequences, a motif of under ten highly homologous variants appeared characteristic of ankylosing spondylitis blood. CD8+ by phenotype, disease-linked clones were relatively rare in peripheral blood. Reportedly, matched ankylosing spondylitis synovial fluid was significantly enriched for disease-linked clones.

Germline V gene sequence: CDR1 MRHNA, CDR2 SNTAGT. Trimming shortened V by 6 bases and J by 4 bases, and 20 bases separated the two germline ends. CDR3 length: 16 amino acids. Scientists made TCR beta libraries using quantitative 5'-RACE with molecular barcodes. TCRdb re-derived calls from the 5' RACE reads in MiXCR, one entry per CDR3 protein. The repertoire holds roughly 38,000 distinct CDR3 sequences, with over 9% as singletons. This clonotype has at least ten counts. Its matching antigen is unknown. The V gene is TRBV6-4, the J gene TRBJ2-3, with a weak D call TRBD2 (7 bases). This clonotype was obtained from a male donor with ankylosing spondylitis or in good health (not recorded which). Sequenced input: blood, either unsorted or a sorted T cell fraction (not recorded which). DNA of the CDR3: TGTGCCAGCAGCAAGCTAGCGGAGGGGGGCGCAGATACGCAGTATTTT. Its translation: CASSKLAEGGADTQYF.